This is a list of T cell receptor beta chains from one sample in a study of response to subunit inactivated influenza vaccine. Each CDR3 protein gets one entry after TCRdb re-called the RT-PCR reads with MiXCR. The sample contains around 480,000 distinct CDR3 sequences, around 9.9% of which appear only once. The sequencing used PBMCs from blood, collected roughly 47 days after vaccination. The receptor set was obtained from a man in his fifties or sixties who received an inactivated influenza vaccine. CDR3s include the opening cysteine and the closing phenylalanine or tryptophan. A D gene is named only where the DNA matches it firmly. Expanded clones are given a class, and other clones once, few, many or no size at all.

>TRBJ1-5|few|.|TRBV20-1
TGCAGTGCCCGCGGGACGGACAATCAGCCCCAGCATTTT
CSARGTDNQPQHF
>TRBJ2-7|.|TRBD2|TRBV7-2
TGTGCCAGCAGCTTAGGGGGTAGCGGGGGAGCCTACGAGCAGTACTTC
CASSLGGSGGAYEQYF
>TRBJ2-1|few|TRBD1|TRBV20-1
TGCAGTGCTAGCGACGGGACAGATGCCTCCTACAATGAGCAGTTCTTC
CSASDGTDASYNEQFF
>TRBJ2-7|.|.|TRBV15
TGTGCCACCAGCAGAGTAGGGGTCCTCTACGAGCAGTACTTC
CATSRVGVLYEQYF
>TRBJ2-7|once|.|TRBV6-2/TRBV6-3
TGTGCCAGCAGCCTCCGGATTCGGTACGAGCAGTACTTC
CASSLRIRYEQYF
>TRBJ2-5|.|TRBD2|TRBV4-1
TGCGCCAGCAGCCAAATAGGAGTTGGGCGGGGGGGCCGAGAGACCCAGTACTTC
CASSQIGVGRGGRETQYF
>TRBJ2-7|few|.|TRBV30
TGTGCCTGGGGTGGGGTTTGGGAGCAGTACTTC
CAWGGVWEQYF
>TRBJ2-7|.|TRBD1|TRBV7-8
TGTGCCAGCAGCTTGACGACAGGGGCCTACGAGCAGTACTTC
CASSLTTGAYEQYF
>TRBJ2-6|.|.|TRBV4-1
TGCGCCAGCAGCCAAGATCGGGAAACTGGGGCCAACGTCCTGACTTTC
CASSQDRETGANVLTF
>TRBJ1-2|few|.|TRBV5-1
TGCGCCAGCAGCTCGGCAGGGTACTATGGCTACACCTTC
CASSSAGYYGYTF
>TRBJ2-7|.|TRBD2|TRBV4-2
TGTGCCAGCAGCCAAGAGTGGAGCGGGGGCTCCAGCTCCTACGAGCAGTACTTC
CASSQEWSGGSSSYEQYF
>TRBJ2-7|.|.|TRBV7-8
TGTGCCACCCAGGGGCCCTCCTCCTACGAGCAGTACTTC
CATQGPSSYEQYF
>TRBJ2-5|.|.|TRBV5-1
TGCGCCTGCAGCCTAAGCGGGGAGACCCAGTACTTC
CACSLSGETQYF
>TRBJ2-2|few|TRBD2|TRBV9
TGTGCCAGCAGCCCTATAGCGGGAGCGCACACCGGGGAGCTGTTTTTT
CASSPIAGAHTGELFF
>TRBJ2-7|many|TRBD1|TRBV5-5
TGTGCCAGCAGCCTCGAAGACAGGGTCTACGAGCAGTACTTC
CASSLEDRVYEQYF
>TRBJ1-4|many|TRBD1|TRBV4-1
TGCGCCAGCAGCCACATCCTGAGGACAGGGCGTAATGAAAAACTGTTTTTT
CASSHILRTGRNEKLFF
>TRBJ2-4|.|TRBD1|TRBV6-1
TGTGCCAGCAGTGATGCCCTCACGACAGGGTCGGACATTCAGTACTTC
CASSDALTTGSDIQYF
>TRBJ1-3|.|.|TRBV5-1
TGCGCCAGCAGCTTGGATGGAGGCTACTCTGGAAACACCATATATTTT
CASSLDGGYSGNTIYF
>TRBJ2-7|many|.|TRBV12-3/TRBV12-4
TGTGCCAGCAGTTCACAGGGGGGGAGAAAAAACGAGCAGTACTTC
CASSSQGGRKNEQYF
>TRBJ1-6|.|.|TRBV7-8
TGTGCCAGCAGCTTAAGACGCAGCTCCTATAATTCACCCCTCCACTTT
CASSLRRSSYNSPLHF
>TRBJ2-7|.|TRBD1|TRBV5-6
TGTGCCAGCAGCTCCGGGACAGGGTTCTCCGAGCAGTACTTC
CASSSGTGFSEQYF
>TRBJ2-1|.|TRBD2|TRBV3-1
TGTGCCAGCAGCCAGGGCGGGAGATTTTACAATGAGCAGTTCTTC
CASSQGGRFYNEQFF
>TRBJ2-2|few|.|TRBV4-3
TGCGCCAGCAGCCAAGAGGGTGCCCACGTCGGGGAGCTGTTTTTT
CASSQEGAHVGELFF
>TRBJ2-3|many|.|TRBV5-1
TGCGCCAGCAGCTTGCAACCCGCAGGCACGCAGTATTTT
CASSLQPAGTQYF
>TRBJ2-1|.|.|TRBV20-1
TGCAGTGCTAGAGGTGGGAGTAGGAATGAGCAGTTCTTC
CSARGGSRNEQFF
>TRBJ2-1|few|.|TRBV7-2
TGTGCCAGCAGCATCGACAGTAATGAGCAGTTCTTC
CASSIDSNEQFF
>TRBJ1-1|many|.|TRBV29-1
TGCAGCGTTGAGCTGACGCAGGGCTCTGAAGCTTTCTTT
CSVELTQGSEAFF
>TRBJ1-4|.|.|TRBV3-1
TGTGCCAGCACCCAGGCTGGGGCGCAGGGACTTAATGAAAAACTGTTTTTT
CASTQAGAQGLNEKLFF
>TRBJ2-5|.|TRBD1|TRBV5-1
TGCGCCAGCAGCCCGACAGGGGAACTTCGGGAGACCCAGTACTTC
CASSPTGELRETQYF
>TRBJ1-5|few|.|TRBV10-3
TGTGCCATCAGTGAGTCGAAGTACGCGGGGAATCAGCCCCAGCATTTT
CAISESKYAGNQPQHF
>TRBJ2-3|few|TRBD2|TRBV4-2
TGTGCCAGCAGCCAAGAAAAGGGACTACCCCCCTCGTTTTCACCGAACACAGATACGCAGTATTTT
CASSQEKGLPPSFSPNTDTQYF
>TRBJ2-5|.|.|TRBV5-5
TGTGCCAGCAGCTTGACGGCCAGGAGTATGGAGACCCAGTACTTC
CASSLTARSMETQYF
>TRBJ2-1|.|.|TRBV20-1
TGCAGTGCTAGAGTTGTGACGGTGAACTCCTACAATGAGCAGTTCTTC
CSARVVTVNSYNEQFF
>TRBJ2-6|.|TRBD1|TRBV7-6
TGTGCCAGCAGCTTGAGCGCAGGGGGTTCAACCTCTGGGGCCAACGTCCTGACTTTC
CASSLSAGGSTSGANVLTF
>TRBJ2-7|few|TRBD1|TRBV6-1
TGTGCCAGCAGCCCCGGGACAGGATACTACGAGCAGTACTTC
CASSPGTGYYEQYF
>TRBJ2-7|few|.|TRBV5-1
TGCGCCAGCAGCTTCCGGACAGAAACCTACGAGCAGTACTTC
CASSFRTETYEQYF
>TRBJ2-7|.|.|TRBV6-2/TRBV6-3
TGTGCCAGCAGAACCACGGCCCCCGGGCAACGATACGAGCAGTACTTC
CASRTTAPGQRYEQYF
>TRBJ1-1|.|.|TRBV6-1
TGTGCCAGCAGCCGGGCAATGACAGGAAACACTGAAGCTTTCTTT
CASSRAMTGNTEAFF